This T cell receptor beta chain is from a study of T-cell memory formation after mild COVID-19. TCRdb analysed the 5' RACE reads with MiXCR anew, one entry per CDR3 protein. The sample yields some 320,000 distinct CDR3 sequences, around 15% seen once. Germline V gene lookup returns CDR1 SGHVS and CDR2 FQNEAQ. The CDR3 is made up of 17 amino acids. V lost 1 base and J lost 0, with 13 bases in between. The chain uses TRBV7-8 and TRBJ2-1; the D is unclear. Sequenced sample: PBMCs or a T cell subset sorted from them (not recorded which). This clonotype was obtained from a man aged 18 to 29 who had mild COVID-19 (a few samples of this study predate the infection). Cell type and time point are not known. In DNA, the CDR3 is TGTGCCAGCAGCTTAGAGGGTAGCTTCAGCTCCTACAATGAGCAGTTCTTC. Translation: CASSLEGSFSSYNEQFF.